The 21 T cell receptor beta chains below were found in one sample sequenced in a study of breast tumors, draining lymph nodes, adjacent tissues. One entry per CDR3 protein results from TCRdb running MiXCR on the multiplex PCR reads. The table records roughly 260,000 distinct CDR3 sequences, 30% to 35% of them present only once. Axillary draining lymph nodes of breast cancer patients supplied the node samples. Sample: axillary lymph node tissue. Receptors originate from a female donor with breast cancer. Some clones in this sample may be carry-over from other donors' samples.

About this clonotype itself: One junction end does not reproduce the germline sequence, and a read error may be involved. The DNA of the CDR3 is TGTGCCACCAGCGGAGAGACAACTAGCACAGATACGCAGTATTTT. Protein sequence: CATSGETTSTDTQYF. This chain joins TRBV15 and TRBJ2-3; no reliable D call. CDR3 length: 15 amino acids. Germline assignment: CDR1 LNHNV and CDR2 YYDKDF (reference sequence).

The rearrangement uses TRBV7-8 and TRBJ2-3, with a possible D match to TRBD1 (6 bases). V was shortened by 11 bases and J by 11 bases, with 17 bases between the two germline ends. Germline CDR1 is SGHVS and CDR2 is FQNEAQ. CDR3 length equals 11 residues. This chain's CDR3 is CAQGVRGMQYF. The CDR3 DNA reads as TGTGCCCAAGGGGTTAGGGGGATGCAGTATTTT.

As concerns this clonotype: Mismatch with germline at one junction end may stem from a read error. The chain uses TRBV20-1 and TRBJ2-7, with TRBD2 identical over 9 bases. The CDR3 loop spans 16 amino acids. Germline V lookup: CDR1 DFQATT, CDR2 SNEGSKA (reference sequence). The CDR3 region has the DNA TGCGGTGCTAGAGATCCAAGGACTAGCGTGCACTACGAGCAGTACTTC. Its protein product is CGARDPRTSVHYEQYF.

This clonotype was seen repeatedly, ten times or more. V and J are TRBV20-1 and TRBJ2-2; the match to TRBD2 covers 15 bases. Germline V gene data show CDR1 as DFQATT and CDR2 as SNEGSKA (reference sequence). The CDR3 is made up of 19 amino acids. Losses at the gene ends were 6 bases for V and 0 bases for J; bases not matched to a gene: 11. DNA for the CDR3: TGCAGTGCAACCATGCCCGGACTAGCGGGAGGGCCGAACACCGGGGAGCTGTTTTTT. Protein sequence: CSATMPGLAGGPNTGELFF.

The sample holds many counts of this clonotype. The CDR3 region is CASSGRTSSDTQYF. The CDR3 nucleotides are TGTGCCAGCAGCGGCCGGACTAGCTCAGATACGCAGTATTTT. This sequence joins TRBV7-2 and TRBJ2-3; 8 positions match TRBD2. The CDR3 extends over 14 amino acids. V was clipped by 5 bases and J by 4 bases; unmatched bases: 5. The germline V gene has CDR1 SGHTA and CDR2 FQGNSA. The full variable domain, with the rest looked up from reference TRBV7-2 and TRBJ2-3, is GAGVSQSPSNKVTEKGKDVELRCDPISGHTALYWYRQSLGQGLEFLIYFQGNSAPDKSGLPSDRFSAERTGGSVSTLTIQRTQQEDSAVYLCASSGRTSSDTQYFGPGTRLTVL.

On this clonotype itself: Since a much larger clone is just one base distant, this may be a read error. V is TRBV6-1 and J is TRBJ1-2; D is unclear. Germline V CDR1 and CDR2: MNHNS, SASEGT. The CDR3 extends over 11 amino acids. With 7 bases removed from V and 4 bases from J, the gap between germline ends came to 7 bases. The CDR3 sequence: CASKLAYGYTF. CDR3 DNA sequence: TGTGCCAGCAAGCTCGCCTATGGCTACACCTTC.

The sample holds many counts of this clonotype. The chain recombines TRBV11-1 with TRBJ2-7; no clear D gene. The CDR3 consists of 15 residues. Germline V gene lookup returns CDR1 SGHAT and CDR2 FQDESV (reference sequence). Trimming cost V 2 bases and J 0 bases, with 11 bases left between them. The CDR3 loop is CASSLTAASSYEQYF. The CDR3 nucleotides are TGTGCCAGCAGCTTAACGGCTGCTAGCTCCTACGAGCAGTACTTC.

This chain links TRBV6-5 with TRBJ2-3; 7 bases fit TRBD2. The CDR3 sequence is 16 residues long. J was trimmed by 4 bases and V by 8 bases; bases with no gene match: 15. CDR1 is MNHEY and CDR2 is SVGAGI in the germline V gene. Written as DNA, the CDR3 is TGTGCCAGCGGAGACCCTAGCGGCCCTGTGGCAGATACGCAGTATTTT. As protein: CASGDPSGPVADTQYF.

This clonotype showed up many times. The gene calls are TRBV2 and TRBJ2-5, with D possibly called TRBD1 or TRBD2 (5 bases each). V lost 6 bases and J 5 bases, leaving 19 bases between the germline ends. The CDR3 length is 15 residues. Germline lookup yields CDR1 SNHLY and CDR2 FYNNEI. The CDR3 bases are TGTGCCAGCAGGGCCGGGACCAAAGCGGTGGAGACCCAGTACTTC. Protein product: CASRAGTKAVETQYF.

As to this clonotype: A much larger clonotype is one base distant, so this may be a read error. CDR3 residues: CSAPLAGTQATQYF. CDR3 DNA: TGCAGTGCCCCACTAGCGGGAACTCAAGCGACCCAGTACTTC. The chain joins TRBV20-1 to TRBJ2-5, with 10 bases lining up with TRBD2. The CDR3 totals 14 residues. CDR1 and CDR2 from the germline V gene are DFQATT and SNEGSKA (reference sequence).

This clonotype was observed many times. J is TRBJ2-7 and V is TRBV20-1; TRBD2 matches at 9 bases. This CDR3 region has 16 residues. CDR1 DFQATT and CDR2 SNEGSKA come from the germline V gene (reference sequence). Trimming took 2 bases from V and 2 from J; bases not matched to a gene: 10. The DNA for the CDR3 is TGCAGTGCTAGAACAAGCGGGAGGCCGGGGACCTACGAGCAGTACTTC. This encodes CSARTSGRPGTYEQYF.

For this clonotype: This may arise from a read error, as a much more abundant clone is one base away. The chain couples TRBV7-2 to TRBJ2-5, with D perhaps being TRBD1 or TRBD2 (5 bases each). The germline CDR1 and CDR2 sequences are SGHTA and FQGNSA. The CDR3 runs 12 residues. CDR3 in amino acids: CASSATEGTLYF. CDR3 DNA: TGTGCCAGCAGCGCCACTGAAGGGACCCTGTACTTC.

This clonotype was recorded many times. This chain uses TRBV20-1 with TRBJ1-4; maybe TRBD1 (5 bases). The CDR3 extends over 12 amino acids. CDR1 DFQATT and CDR2 SNEGSKA come from the germline V gene (reference sequence). The V end was cut by 3 bases, the J end by 8 bases, with 10 bases between. In DNA form, the CDR3 reads TGCAGTGCTAGCAGATGGGGGGAAAAACTGTTTTTT. Protein: CSASRWGEKLFF.

This chain links TRBV7-8 with TRBJ1-2, with D possibly being TRBD1 (6 bases). Germline CDR1 reads SGHVS; CDR2 reads FQNEAQ. The CDR3 is 15 amino acids. CDR3 DNA: TGTGACAGGAGTGAAGGGACGGGGGCTGGCTATGGCTACACCTTC. Its translation is CDRSEGTGAGYGYTF. Filled out from reference TRBV7-8 and TRBJ1-2, the complete variable domain reads GAGVSQSPRYKVAKRGQDVALRCDPISGHVSLFWYQQALGQGPEFLTYFQNEAQLDKSGLPSDRFFAERPEGSVSTLKIQRTQQEDSAVYLCDRSEGTGAGYGYTFGSGTRLTVV.

This clonotype was observed many times. The genes are TRBV11-3 and TRBJ1-4, with a tentative D call TRBD1 (5 bases). V lost 4 bases to trimming and J lost 7 bases, with 13 bases between them. The CDR3 contains 14 residues. Germline values: CDR1 SGHNT, CDR2 YENEEA. In nucleotides, the CDR3 is TGTGCCAGCAGCTCCAGGGTAAGGAGTGAAAAACTGTTTTTT. Amino acid sequence: CASSSRVRSEKLFF.

The chain uses TRBV20-1 and TRBJ2-7; unclear D gene. The germline V gene has CDR1 DFQATT and CDR2 SNEGSKA (reference sequence). CDR3 length equals 13 residues. V was cut by 0 bases and J by 4 bases, with 10 bases left in between. As DNA, the CDR3 is TGCAGTGCTAGAGATCGGTCAGAATACGAGCAGTACTTC. It specifies CSARDRSEYEQYF.

This clonotype occurred a few times. The chain has TRBV5-6 and TRBJ1-4, with TRBD1 matching 9 bases. The V segment lost 0 bases and the J segment 5 bases; nucleotides outside the gene matches: 2. CDR1 is SGHDT, CDR2 YYEEEE, per germline. CDR3 size: 15 residues. The chain's CDR3 is CASSLGTGVNEKLFF. The DNA for the CDR3 is TGTGCCAGCAGCTTGGGGACAGGGGTGAATGAAAAACTGTTTTTT.

This clonotype occurred many times. The chain carries TRBV20-1 and TRBJ2-1; perhaps D is TRBD1 or TRBD2 (6 bases each). This CDR3 contains 14 residues. CDR1 DFQATT and CDR2 SNEGSKA come from the germline V gene (reference sequence). Trimming removed 6 bases at V and 9 bases at J, with 21 bases between. CDR3 region: CSAHPGAGKGEQFF. DNA for the CDR3: TGCAGTGCCCACCCGGGGGCGGGAAAAGGTGAGCAGTTCTTC.

Comment on this clonotype: A read error may be the cause here, since a much bigger clone is one base away. Given the absence of the conserved phenylalanine or tryptophan at the CDR3 end, a read error is likely. This chain connects TRBV20-1 to TRBJ2-1; D unresolved. The CDR3 consists of 12 residues. V was trimmed by 5 bases and J by 4 bases, leaving 9 bases between them. Per germline, CDR1 DFQATT and CDR2 SNEGSKA (reference sequence). The CDR3 DNA sequence: TGCAGTGCTCCGACCGTATACAATGAGCAGTTCCTC. Encoded protein: CSAPTVYNEQFL.

Remarks on this clonotype: One end of the junction is discordant with germline, which a read error may explain. Here the CDR3 reads CASSHSGSDYGYTF. CDR3 sequence (DNA): TGTGCCAGCAGTCACTCAGGCAGTGACTATGGCTACACCTTC. The chain employs TRBV6-5 and TRBJ1-2; no clear D. The CDR3 sequence is 14 residues long. The V gene's germline CDR1 is MNHEY and CDR2 SVGAGI.

The genes are TRBV6-1 and TRBJ2-7, with TRBD1 as a possible D gene (5 bases). In germline, CDR1 is MNHNS, CDR2 SASEGT. This CDR3 region has 15 residues. V was trimmed by 2 bases and J by 7 bases, leaving 18 bases between them. Here the CDR3 reads CASSEWGSAVGEQYF. CDR3 coding DNA: TGTGCCAGCAGTGAATGGGGCAGCGCCGTAGGGGAGCAGTACTTC.